A single sample gave rise to the 16 T cell receptor beta chains below, sequenced in a study of blood T cell repertoires in COVID-19. Profiled with immunoSEQ multiplex PCR; TCRdb holds only in-frame clones, not every one. The data show approximately 210,000 clones, with 83% seen just once and roughly 2.9% held by the top ten. The material sequenced was peripheral blood. These receptors came from a man between 50 and 59 years old with active or convalescent COVID-19.

The chain recombines TRBV7-2 with TRBJ1-1; no reliable D call. CDR1 is SGHTA, CDR2 FQGNSA, per germline. Trimming shortened V by 5 bases and J by 2 bases, and 15 bases separated the two germline ends. This CDR3 comprises 15 residues. The CDR3 DNA reads as TGTGCCAGCAGCCCAGACTATCGGGCCAACACTGAAGCTTTCTTT. Translation: CASSPDYRANTEAFF. Using reference TRBV7-2 and TRBJ1-1 for the parts outside the CDR3, the full variable domain is GAGVSQSPSNKVTEKGKDVELRCDPISGHTALYWYRQSLGQGLEFLIYFQGNSAPDKSGLPSDRFSAERTGGSVSTLTIQRTQQEDSAVYLCASSPDYRANTEAFFGQGTRLTVV.

V and J are TRBV30 and TRBJ2-2; 7 bases align to TRBD2. Germline V CDR1 and CDR2: GTSNPN, SVGIG (reference sequence). CDR3 length equals 14 residues. Unmatched junction bases numbered 5, after V lost 4 bases and J lost 3 bases. This CDR3 reads CAWTGLLDTGELFF. The CDR3 coding sequence is TGTGCCTGGACGGGACTACTAGACACCGGGGAGCTGTTTTTT.

This clone was observed once. J is TRBJ1-5 and V is TRBV30, with 8 bases lining up with TRBD1. The germline gives CDR1 GTSNPN, CDR2 SVGIG (reference sequence). V trimming: 2 bases; J trimming: 4 bases; junction bases outside the gene matches: 7. This CDR3 has 15 amino acids. CDR3 sequence reads: CAWSWTGTGNQPQHF. The DNA of the CDR3 is TGTGCCTGGAGTTGGACAGGGACGGGTAATCAGCCCCAGCATTTT.

This rearrangement joins TRBV6-6 to TRBJ2-1; D might be TRBD2 (6 bases). Per the germline V gene, CDR1 is MNHNY and CDR2 is SVGAGI (reference sequence). This CDR3 region has 11 residues. The ends were cut back, 5 bases at V and 12 bases at J, with 11 bases in the middle. CDR3 coding DNA: TGTGCCAGCAGTCCCCTGGAGGGGCAGTTCTTC. Translated: CASSPLEGQFF.

A single count supports this clone. The chain employs TRBV18 and TRBJ2-5; tentative D call: TRBD1 (6 bases). The CDR3 has 14 residues. V dropped 3 bases and J dropped 1 base, with 9 bases sitting between them. CDR1 and CDR2 from the germline V gene are KGHSH and LQKENI. CDR3 amino acids: CASSPGTTQETQYF. The CDR3 nucleotides are TGTGCCAGCTCACCCGGGACAACCCAAGAGACCCAGTACTTC.

The chain couples TRBV6-5 to TRBJ1-2; D is possibly TRBD1 (5 bases). Germline V gene lookup returns CDR1 MNHEY and CDR2 SVGAGI. Trimming took 7 bases from V and 0 from J, leaving 15 bases between them. This CDR3 has 15 residues. The CDR3 nucleotides are TGTGCCAGCAACCCACAGGTCCCTTCTAACTATGGCTACACCTTC. Translated: CASNPQVPSNYGYTF.

V gene TRBV7-2 combines with J gene TRBJ2-3; TRBD2 agrees at 10 bases. Germline V gene data show CDR1 as SGHTA and CDR2 as FQGNSA. The CDR3 is made up of 14 amino acids. The V gene end was trimmed by 5 bases and the J gene end by 7 bases; junction bases not matched to a gene: 6. This chain's CDR3 is CASSQGLARHTQYF. CDR3 nucleotides: TGTGCCAGCAGCCAGGGACTAGCGAGACATACGCAGTATTTT.

This CDR3 is CASSKRGTGGGWEQYF. The CDR3 DNA reads TGTGCCAGCAGCAAAAGAGGGACAGGGGGGGGCTGGGAGCAGTACTTC. The genes are TRBV21-1 and TRBJ2-7; TRBD1 was called by the table and not checked on the DNA. TRBV21-1 is annotated as a pseudogene. The CDR3 loop spans 16 amino acids.

The V gene is TRBV10-3, the J gene TRBJ2-3, with 15 bases aligning to TRBD2. V shed 4 bases, J shed 5 bases, and the junction held 10 bases outside the gene matches. Germline assignment: CDR1 ENHRY and CDR2 SYGVKD. The CDR3 is 18 residues long. The CDR3 coding sequence is TGTGCCATCAGTGGTGGACTAGCGGGGGGGCAGGAGGAAGATACGCAGTATTTT. Translation gives CAISGGLAGGQEEDTQYF.

This rearrangement joins TRBV24-1 to TRBJ2-1, with TRBD2 matching 10 bases. The length of the CDR3 is 18 residues. Germline loops: CDR1 KGHDR, CDR2 SFDVKD. V dropped 4 bases and J dropped 4; count of bases not matched to a gene: 12. The CDR3 region has the DNA TGTGCCACCAGTGACTCAACTTACCGAGCGGGGGGGTACAATGAGCAGTTCTTC. Its protein product is CATSDSTYRAGGYNEQFF.

The rearrangement links TRBV6-1 to TRBJ1-2; maybe TRBD1 (5 bases). The CDR3 length is 16 residues. Trimming left V 1 base short and J 1 base short, with 13 bases between. The germline V gene encodes CDR1 MNHNS and CDR2 SASEGT. The CDR3 nucleotides read TGTGCCAGCAGTGAAGTGTTAGACAGTCGTAACTATGGCTACACCTTC. Translation: CASSEVLDSRNYGYTF.

This sequence joins TRBV19 and TRBJ1-3, with D possibly TRBD1 on 6 matching bases. This CDR3 region has 17 residues. The germline CDR1 and CDR2 sequences are LNHDA and SQIVND (reference sequence). V lost 8 bases and J lost 0, with 20 bases in between. The CDR3 sequence is CASRDTGRRSSGNTIYF. CDR3 bases: TGTGCCAGTCGGGATACAGGGAGAAGGAGCTCTGGAAACACCATATATTTT.

The genes are TRBV18 and TRBJ1-4; D remains ambiguous. Germline loops: CDR1 KGHSH, CDR2 LQKENI. The CDR3 spans 15 residues. The ends were cut back, 3 bases at V and 10 bases at J, with 18 bases in the middle. The chain's CDR3 is CASSPTGRDMGKLFF. CDR3 sequence (DNA): TGTGCCAGCTCACCCACCGGGAGGGATATGGGAAAACTGTTTTTT.

This clone was seen only a few times. The chain recombines TRBV7-8 with TRBJ2-7; TRBD2 aligns across 11 bases. The trim removed 2 bases at V and 6 bases at J, leaving 18 bases unmatched. The CDR3 is made up of 19 amino acids. Per the germline V gene, CDR1 is SGHVS and CDR2 is FQNEAQ. The CDR3 nucleotides are TGTGCCAGCAGCTTACCCGCAAAGGGGACACTAGCGGGAGCCTCCGAGCAGTACTTC. This translates into CASSLPAKGTLAGASEQYF.

This chain connects TRBV19 to TRBJ1-1; D is possibly TRBD1 (5 bases). Trimming cost V 2 bases and J 0 bases, with 10 bases left between them. The CDR3 loop spans 15 amino acids. The V gene's germline CDR1 is LNHDA and CDR2 SQIVND (reference sequence). The CDR3 nucleotides read TGTGCCAGTAGTATATTTGGGGGGATGAACACTGAAGCTTTCTTT. Translated: CASSIFGGMNTEAFF.

The chain couples TRBV7-3 to TRBJ2-5; 8 bases are shared with TRBD1. This CDR3 has 15 residues. Losses at the gene ends were 2 bases for V and 7 bases for J; bases not matched to a gene: 9. In germline, CDR1 is SGHTA, CDR2 FQGTGA. CDR3 in amino acids: CASSLDRGGVGTQYF. DNA for the CDR3: TGTGCCAGCAGCTTAGACAGGGGCGGGGTTGGGACCCAGTACTTC.